The 25 T cell receptor beta chains listed next were all sequenced from one sample in a study of T cell responses to AZD1222 COVID-19 vaccine. The method was immunoSEQ multiplex PCR; TCRdb's version includes in-frame clones alone and lacks a portion of them. The table lists 100,000 to 120,000 clones, around 93% of them singletons. The source material was peripheral blood, sampled 28 days after the second AZD1222 dose. The receptors were gathered from an adult who received the AZD1222 COVID-19 vaccine.

The CDR3 bases are TGTGCCAGCAGTGAACAGACCGTTGGAGTCTCTGGACCCCTCCACTTT. Its translation is CASSEQTVGVSGPLHF. This chain links TRBV6-1 with TRBJ1-6; D unresolved. Germline lookup yields CDR1 MNHNS and CDR2 SASEGT. The CDR3 consists of 16 residues. V shed 2 bases and J shed 12 bases, with 20 bases lying between them.

This clone occurred once. The chain employs TRBV25-1 and TRBJ1-2; D unresolved. Germline lookup yields CDR1 MGHDK and CDR2 SYGVNS. Trimming removed 2 bases from V and 8 bases from J, with 6 bases in between. CDR3 length equals 11 residues. The CDR3 DNA is TGTGCCAGCAGTGAACTGAACGGCTACACCTTC. This translates into CASSELNGYTF.

The rearrangement joins TRBV7-9 to TRBJ1-1; TRBD1 matches 9 bases. Germline CDR1 is SEHNR and CDR2 is FQNEAQ (reference sequence). This CDR3 spans 14 amino acids. Trimming cost V 1 base and J 4 bases; bases outside gene matches: 1. CDR3 sequence reads: CASSLVGQGTEAFF. In DNA, the CDR3 is TGTGCCAGCAGCTTAGTGGGACAGGGCACTGAAGCTTTCTTT. Based on the CDR3 plus reference TRBV7-9 and TRBJ1-1, the full variable domain is DTGVSQNPRHKITKRGQNVTFRCDPISEHNRLYWYRQTLGQGPEFLTYFQNEAQLEKSRLLSDRFSAERPKGSFSTLEIQRTEQGDSAMYLCASSLVGQGTEAFFGQGTRLTVV.

The CDR3 loop is CASSPQGVNTEAFF. The CDR3, as DNA: TGTGCCAGCAGCCCACAAGGGGTGAACACTGAAGCTTTCTTT. V and J are TRBV7-9 and TRBJ1-1, with D possibly being TRBD1 (5 bases). The germline gives CDR1 SEHNR, CDR2 FQNEAQ (reference sequence). The V gene lost 5 bases and the J gene lost 0 bases, with 10 bases spanning the gap. The CDR3 has 14 residues.

The rearrangement joins TRBV29-1 to TRBJ2-1; weak D call: TRBD2 (5 bases). The germline CDR1 and CDR2 sequences are SQVTM and ANQGSEA. The CDR3 sequence is 13 residues long. Trimming removed 7 bases at V and 4 bases at J, with 14 bases between. CDR3: CSAGEGPYNEQFF. CDR3 bases: TGCAGCGCCGGTGAGGGCCCTTACAATGAGCAGTTCTTC.

V is TRBV10-1 and J is TRBJ2-7; perhaps TRBD2 as D (5 bases). With 3 bases removed from V and 3 bases from J, the gap between germline ends came to 9 bases. There are 13 residues in the CDR3. The germline gives CDR1 WNHNN, CDR2 SYGVQD (reference sequence). The CDR3 reads CASSDFGSYEQYF. The CDR3 coding sequence is TGCGCCAGCAGTGATTTTGGGAGCTACGAGCAGTACTTC.

This chain links TRBV27 with TRBJ1-6; tentatively, D is TRBD1 (5 bases). This CDR3 is built from 21 residues. The ends were cut back, 3 bases at V and 0 bases at J, with 24 bases in the middle. Germline V CDR1 and CDR2: MNHEY, SMNVEV (reference sequence). Here the CDR3 reads CASSFSSPRGWSSSYNSPLHF. In DNA form, the CDR3 reads TGTGCCAGCAGTTTTAGCTCCCCGAGGGGCTGGTCGAGCTCCTATAATTCACCCCTCCACTTT.

The gene calls are TRBV4-2 and TRBJ2-7; 14 positions agree with TRBD2. Per germline, CDR1 LGHNA and CDR2 YNFKEQ. The CDR3 extends over 16 amino acids. Trimming took 0 bases from V and 4 from J; bases not matched to a gene: 2. The CDR3 is CASSQDGTSGSYEQYF. The CDR3, as DNA: TGTGCCAGCAGCCAAGATGGGACTAGCGGGAGTTACGAGCAGTACTTC.

The chain has TRBV13 and TRBJ1-1, with 10 bases aligning to TRBD1. V gave up 7 bases and J gave up 3 bases; unmatched junction bases: 5. Germline V gives CDR1 PRHDT, CDR2 FYEKMQ (reference sequence). This CDR3 region has 14 residues. CDR3 sequence reads: CASTTDRGDTEAFF. The CDR3 bases are TGTGCCAGCACGACGGACAGGGGGGACACTGAAGCTTTCTTT.

This chain links TRBV6-5 with TRBJ1-6; TRBD1 might be the D (5 bases). The CDR3 covers 15 residues. The germline gives CDR1 MNHEY, CDR2 SVGAGI. Trimming cost V 6 bases and J 5 bases, with 14 bases left between them. The CDR3 protein is CASRKLDTNNSPLHF. As DNA, the CDR3 is TGTGCCAGCAGGAAGTTGGACACAAATAATTCACCCCTCCACTTT.

The chain uses TRBV9 and TRBJ1-2; 8 nucleotides line up with TRBD1. V lost 4 bases and J lost 4; bases outside the gene matches: 9. Germline V gene data show CDR1 as SGDLS and CDR2 as YYNGEE. CDR3 length equals 15 residues. The CDR3 bases are TGTGCCAGCAGCCCACGGGACAGGAGCATCTATGGCTACACCTTC. Encoded protein: CASSPRDRSIYGYTF.

The chain combines TRBV10-3 with TRBJ1-1; D is ambiguous. Germline V CDR1 and CDR2: ENHRY, SYGVKD. Between the trimmed V and J ends, which lost 5 bases and 3 bases, there was a span of 13 bases. The CDR3 is 14 amino acids. The CDR3 region is CAISSAGDDTEAFF. As DNA, the CDR3 is TGTGCCATCAGTTCTGCAGGAGATGACACTGAAGCTTTCTTT.

The rearrangement links TRBV7-9 to TRBJ1-1; D not certain. Trimming removed 1 base at V and 1 base at J, with 4 bases between. Germline lookup yields CDR1 SEHNR and CDR2 FQNEAQ (reference sequence). The CDR3 totals 13 residues. The CDR3 region has the DNA TGTGCCAGCAGCTTAGTGGCGAACACTGAAGCTTTCTTT. Protein: CASSLVANTEAFF.

The chain couples TRBV5-6 to TRBJ2-7; no clear D gene. Germline loops: CDR1 SGHDT, CDR2 YYEEEE. Trimming removed 3 bases from V and 4 bases from J, with 14 bases in between. This CDR3 region has 14 residues. CDR3 DNA: TGTGCCAGCAGCTCGACTTTAAATTTATACGAGCAGTACTTC. Amino acid sequence: CASSSTLNLYEQYF.

J is TRBJ2-7 and V is TRBV7-6, with 7 bases that match TRBD1. Germline V gene sequence: CDR1 SGHVS, CDR2 FNYEAQ. Trimming cost V 4 bases and J 2 bases; bases outside gene matches: 8. CDR3 length: 15 residues. Written as DNA, the CDR3 is TGTGCCAGCAGCTCCTGGACAGGAACCCCCTACGAGCAGTACTTC. This sequence encodes CASSSWTGTPYEQYF. The complete variable domain, with remaining parts taken from reference TRBV7-6 and TRBJ2-7, reads GAGVSQSPRYKVTKRGQDVALRCDPISGHVSLYWYRQALGQGPEFLTYFNYEAQQDKSGLPNDRFSAERPEGSISTLTIQRTEQRDSAMYRCASSSWTGTPYEQYFGPGTRLTVT.

The chain carries TRBV6-5 and TRBJ1-2, with 8 nucleotides matching TRBD1. Germline values: CDR1 MNHEY, CDR2 SVGAGI. The CDR3 runs to 15 residues. The V and J ends lost 6 bases and 2 bases, in that order; junction bases with no gene match: 8. The CDR3 DNA sequence: TGTGCCAGCAGGGAGGGACAGGCTCGAAACTATGGCTACACCTTC. Its translation is CASREGQARNYGYTF.

The V and J genes are TRBV19 and TRBJ2-7, with a tentative D call TRBD1 (6 bases). Germline assignment: CDR1 LNHDA and CDR2 SQIVND (reference sequence). Trimming removed 7 bases at V and 7 bases at J, with 20 bases between. The CDR3 extends over 14 amino acids. As DNA, the CDR3 is TGTGCCAGTACCACAAGGCAGGGGAGCAGGGAGCAGTACTTC. Its protein product is CASTTRQGSREQYF.

The chain couples TRBV18 to TRBJ2-7, with TRBD1 matching 9 bases. This CDR3 spans 15 amino acids. V gave up 4 bases and J gave up 6 bases; unmatched junction bases: 10. CDR1 and CDR2 from the germline V gene are KGHSH and LQKENI. The CDR3 region has the DNA TGTGCCAGCTCACTACGACAGGGGGACGCTTCCGAGCAGTACTTC. The encoded protein is CASSLRQGDASEQYF.

V gene TRBV6-5 combines with J gene TRBJ1-6, with TRBD1 as a possible D gene (6 bases). The CDR3 is made up of 14 amino acids. Trimming stripped 6 bases from V and 10 bases from J, with 16 bases between. CDR1 MNHEY and CDR2 SVGAGI come from the germline V gene. CDR3 sequence reads: CASSPPGGPSPLHF. CDR3 in DNA: TGTGCCAGCAGCCCACCTGGGGGCCCATCACCCCTCCACTTT.

The chain uses TRBV5-6 and TRBJ1-1, with no clear D. The CDR3 runs 11 residues. Trimming stripped 3 bases from V and 7 bases from J, with 7 bases between. Germline CDR1 is SGHDT and CDR2 is YYEEEE. The CDR3 sequence is CASSYSNEAFF. CDR3 in DNA: TGTGCCAGCAGCTACTCAAATGAAGCTTTCTTT.

This chain links TRBV10-1 with TRBJ1-2, with TRBD1 identical over 9 bases. V lost 3 bases, J lost 1 base, and 3 bases stayed unmatched. This CDR3 has 15 amino acids. The germline gives CDR1 WNHNN, CDR2 SYGVQD (reference sequence). CDR3 loop: CASSDPGQGNYGYTF. CDR3 DNA: TGCGCCAGCAGTGACCCGGGACAGGGTAACTATGGCTACACCTTC.

The chain recombines TRBV4-1 with TRBJ1-5, with 9 bases that match TRBD1. There are 16 residues in the CDR3. Germline CDR1 is MGHRA and CDR2 is YSYEKL. J was trimmed by 6 bases and V by 3 bases; bases with no gene match: 9. CDR3 region: CASSHSQGAYTQPQHF. The CDR3 DNA reads TGCGCCAGCAGCCATTCACAGGGGGCCTACACTCAGCCCCAGCATTTT.

The rearrangement uses TRBV6-5 and TRBJ2-7; possible D gene TRBD1, 5 bases. Looked up from germline, CDR1 is MNHEY and CDR2 is SVGAGI. This CDR3 spans 15 amino acids. Trimming removed 5 bases at V and 3 bases at J, with 17 bases between. The CDR3 spells CASSLGSGPNYEQYF. The CDR3 DNA sequence: TGTGCCAGCAGTCTAGGCTCAGGGCCCAACTACGAGCAGTACTTC.

The chain is built from TRBV5-1 and TRBJ1-3, with D perhaps TRBD1 (5 bases). This CDR3 spans 16 amino acids. Looked up from germline, CDR1 is SGHRS and CDR2 is YFSETQ. The germline V and J ends were trimmed by 3 bases and 0 bases, with 13 bases remaining between them. CDR3 DNA sequence: TGCGCCAGCAGCTCATCCTATAGGGGCTCTGGAAACACCATATATTTT. This translates into CASSSSYRGSGNTIYF. The variable domain in full, with the rest retrieved from reference TRBV5-1 and TRBJ1-3, is KAGVTQTPRYLIKTRGQQVTLSCSPISGHRSVSWYQQTPGQGLQFLFEYFSETQRNKGNFPGRFSGRQFSNSRSEMNVSTLELGDSALYLCASSSSYRGSGNTIYFGEGSWLTVV.

V usage is TRBV5-1 and J usage is TRBJ2-7; TRBD2 agrees at 11 bases. From germline, CDR1 is SGHRS and CDR2 YFSETQ. There are 16 residues in the CDR3. V trimming: 5 bases; J trimming: 2 bases; junction bases outside the gene matches: 9. CDR3 residues: CASRSLAGGSTYEQYF. The CDR3 DNA follows: TGCGCCAGCAGGTCTTTAGCGGGAGGGTCCACCTACGAGCAGTACTTC.